The rows below give T cell receptor beta chains drawn from one sample of a study of Graves' ophthalmopathy and Graves' hyperthyroidism. Each CDR3 protein gets one entry after TCRdb re-called the multiplex PCR reads with MiXCR. The sample records some 150,000 distinct CDR3 sequences, 39% being singletons. The sequenced sample was peripheral blood. These receptors originate from a man aged 25 to 45 with Graves' ophthalmopathy. CDR3s include the opening cysteine and the closing phenylalanine or tryptophan. The D gene is left open where the match is weak. Size tells how often a clone was seen (once, few, many) or the class of an expanded clone, and some rows leave it out.

>TRBJ1-3|-|TRBV12-3/TRBV12-4|TRBD1
TGTGCCAGCAGTTTAAGGGACAGGGATGGAAACACCATATATTTT
CASSLRDRDGNTIYF
>TRBJ1-1|few|TRBV15|-
TGTGCCACCAGCAGAGATCGCCAGAAGGGGAGAGAAGCTTTCTTT
CATSRDRQKGREAFF
>TRBJ2-7|many|TRBV4-3|TRBD2
TGCGCCAGCAGCCAATTGTTGTCTAGCGGCTACGAGCAGTACTTC
CASSQLLSSGYEQYF
>TRBJ1-1|-|TRBV28|TRBD1
TGTGCCAGCAGTTTGACAGGGGTGGTTACTGAAGCTTTCTTT
CASSLTGVVTEAFF
>TRBJ1-2|many|TRBV7-9|-
TGTGCCAGCAGCCCAACGGGAGGGGCCCCTTATGGCTACACCTTC
CASSPTGGAPYGYTF
>TRBJ1-2|-|TRBV6-1|TRBD1
TGTGCCAGCAGTCCCCCAGGGGGAACCGACTATGGCTACACCTTC
CASSPPGGTDYGYTF
>TRBJ2-7|many|TRBV9|-
TGTGCCAGCAGCGTAGAGGGGACACAAACCTACGAGCAGTACTTC
CASSVEGTQTYEQYF
>TRBJ1-2|many|TRBV7-4|TRBD1
TGTGCCAGCAGCAACAGGGGGCCCGACTATGGCTACACCTTC
CASSNRGPDYGYTF
>TRBJ2-2|many|TRBV6-2/TRBV6-3|-
TGTGCCAGCAGACCACAAGGAGAGACCGGGGAGCTGTTTTTT
CASRPQGETGELFF
>TRBJ2-2|once|TRBV2|TRBD2
TGTGCCAGCAAAGCATGGACTAGCGGGAGGGCCGGGGAGCTGTTTTTT
CASKAWTSGRAGELFF
>TRBJ1-1|-|TRBV29-1|TRBD1
TGCAGCGTTGGGGCGACAGGGAGCACTGAAGCTTTCTTT
CSVGATGSTEAFF
>TRBJ2-5|many|TRBV7-2|TRBD1
TGTGCCAGCAGCCGAATCCGGGACAGGGGAGAGACCCAGTACTTC
CASSRIRDRGETQYF
>TRBJ1-2|many|TRBV28|-
TGTGCCAGCCTGCGACGAGGGTCAGCTAACTATGGCTACACCTTC
CASLRRGSANYGYTF
>TRBJ1-2|-|TRBV6-1|-
TGTGCCACTAGACGGAGAGCCGAAGGCTATGGCTACACCTTC
CATRRRAEGYGYTF
>TRBJ2-2|-|TRBV6-5|-
TGTGCCAGCAGTTACCTCAGGGGACCAGCGGAGCTGTTTTTT
CASSYLRGPAELFF
>TRBJ2-7|many|TRBV5-6|TRBD1
TGTGCCAGCAACACCGGGACAGCCTTCAGCGAGCAGTACTTC
CASNTGTAFSEQYF
>TRBJ2-7|many|TRBV6-1|TRBD1
TGTGCCAGCAGCGGTACCGGGACAGGGTACGAGCAGTACTTC
CASSGTGTGYEQYF
>TRBJ2-2|-|TRBV12-3/TRBV12-4|-
TGTGCCAGCAGTTTGCAGGGTCCCGGGGAGCTGTTTTTT
CASSLQGPGELFF
>TRBJ2-5|once|TRBV7-2|TRBD2
TGTGCCAGCAGCTTAGGTGGGGCGGGAGACGAGACCCAGTACTTC
CASSLGGAGDETQYF
>TRBJ2-5|-|TRBV12-3/TRBV12-4|-
TGTGCCAGCAGTCACGACACAGGCAAAGAGACCCAGTACTTC
CASSHDTGKETQYF
>TRBJ1-5|many|TRBV30|-
TGTGCCTGGAGTGTAGGGACCGCGTCGCCCCAGCATTTT
CAWSVGTASPQHF
>TRBJ1-2|many|TRBV28|-
TGTGCCAGCAGTTTGCCTGAGGGGAGTACTAACTATGGCTACACCTTC
CASSLPEGSTNYGYTF
>TRBJ2-7|few|TRBV24-1|-
TGTGCCACGAGGGCGGGCAGTCCCCCCTACGAGCAGTACTTC
CATRAGSPPYEQYF
>TRBJ1-1|-|TRBV6-2/TRBV6-3|-
TGTGCCAGCAGTTACAATCCTGCGGGGTCCACTGAAGCTTTCTTT
CASSYNPAGSTEAFF
>TRBJ1-2|many|TRBV2|-
TGTGCCAGCAGTGCAGGCGTGTATAACTATGGCTACACCTTC
CASSAGVYNYGYTF
>TRBJ1-1|-|TRBV12-5|-
TGTGCTAGTGGGCCCCCAACTACCGGGGACACTGAAGCTTTCTTT
CASGPPTTGDTEAFF
>TRBJ2-7|many|TRBV4-1|TRBD2
TGCGCCAGCAGCCATAGACGGGACTACTCCTACGAGCAGTACTTC
CASSHRRDYSYEQYF
>TRBJ2-7|-|TRBV6-5|TRBD1
TGTGCCAGCAGTTACGGGGACAGCGAGCAGTACTTC
CASSYGDSEQYF
>TRBJ1-1|-|TRBV28|TRBD1
TGTGCCAGCACCCAGGCACCGGGGACAGGGCCCGAAGCTTTCTTT
CASTQAPGTGPEAFF
>TRBJ2-7|many|TRBV12-5|TRBD2
TGTGCTAGTGGTTTGGTACCCGGTGGGCTAGCGGGAGGTAGCTCCTACGAGCAGTACTTC
CASGLVPGGLAGGSSYEQYF
>TRBJ2-1|many|TRBV28|TRBD2
TGTGCCAGCAGTCCCGGGACTAGCGATCACAATGAGCAGTTCTTC
CASSPGTSDHNEQFF